These T cell receptor beta chains were read from a single sample in a study of cytomegalovirus exposure and HLA in healthy donors. Clones were read by immunoSEQ multiplex PCR, and TCRdb kept only the in-frame ones, dropping some. The profile shows 95,000 to 150,000 clones, 80% of them singletons. Sequences were obtained from PBMCs. The receptors derive from a female donor in good health and CMV-seropositive. Both conserved end residues are part of each CDR3. A D gene is named only where the DNA matches it firmly. Clone size appears in some rows only: once, few, many, or a class for an expanded clone.

d_call: .
j_call: TRBJ1-4
clone_size: .
v_call: TRBV4-2
cdr3_nt: TGTGCCAGCAGCCAAGTGAAAAAACAGAGCGGGCCGGAAAAACTGTTTTTT
cdr3_aa: CASSQVKKQSGPEKLFF

d_call: .
j_call: TRBJ2-2
clone_size: .
v_call: TRBV6-6
cdr3_nt: TGTGCCAGCAGCTCCTCCACCGGGGAGCTGTTTTTT
cdr3_aa: CASSSSTGELFF

d_call: TRBD2
j_call: TRBJ2-3
clone_size: once
v_call: TRBV7-9
cdr3_nt: TGTGCCAGCAGCTTAGAGGCAGGGAGGGCAGATACGCAGTATTTT
cdr3_aa: CASSLEAGRADTQYF

d_call: TRBD1
j_call: TRBJ1-4
clone_size: .
v_call: TRBV5-1
cdr3_nt: TGCGCCAGCAGCTTACGCGACAGGGGCGCAACTAATGAAAAACTGTTTTTT
cdr3_aa: CASSLRDRGATNEKLFF

d_call: TRBD1
j_call: TRBJ2-7
clone_size: .
v_call: TRBV28
cdr3_nt: TGTGCCAGCAGTTTTGGACAGGGGCCCCGGGGACTGGCTGGAAAGTACTTC
cdr3_aa: CASSFGQGPRGLAGKYF

d_call: .
j_call: TRBJ1-1
clone_size: .
v_call: TRBV11-3
cdr3_nt: TGTGCCAGCAGCCCCGGAGGTTCTACAAGGACTGAAGCTTTCTTT
cdr3_aa: CASSPGGSTRTEAFF

d_call: .
j_call: TRBJ1-2
clone_size: .
v_call: TRBV9
cdr3_nt: TGTGCCAGCAGCGTAGATCGCGGAACCGCCCTGGATGGCTACACCTTC
cdr3_aa: CASSVDRGTALDGYTF

d_call: .
j_call: TRBJ2-7
clone_size: .
v_call: TRBV5-1
cdr3_nt: TGCGCCAGCAGCTCCGACAGTTTGTACTACGAGCAGTACTTC
cdr3_aa: CASSSDSLYYEQYF

d_call: TRBD2
j_call: TRBJ2-2
clone_size: .
v_call: TRBV13
cdr3_nt: TGTGCCAGCAGCTTAGTTGGGACTAGAAAAACCGGGGAGCTGTTTTTT
cdr3_aa: CASSLVGTRKTGELFF

d_call: TRBD1
j_call: TRBJ1-3
clone_size: once
v_call: TRBV12-5
cdr3_nt: TGTGCTAGTGGTCAATCAGGGGGTACTGGAAACACCATATATTTT
cdr3_aa: CASGQSGGTGNTIYF

d_call: .
j_call: TRBJ1-5
clone_size: .
v_call: TRBV27
cdr3_nt: TGTGCCAGCAGTTTTTGGGGGACTGGACAGCCCCAGCATTTT
cdr3_aa: CASSFWGTGQPQHF

d_call: .
j_call: TRBJ1-2
clone_size: .
v_call: TRBV2
cdr3_nt: TGTGCCAGCAGTCCATCGACAGGTATATCTGGCTACACCTTC
cdr3_aa: CASSPSTGISGYTF

d_call: .
j_call: TRBJ1-2
clone_size: once
v_call: TRBV9
cdr3_nt: TGTGCCAGCAGCGTATGGAGTATGGCAGGGTCTGGCTATGGCTACACCTTC
cdr3_aa: CASSVWSMAGSGYGYTF

d_call: .
j_call: TRBJ1-2
clone_size: once
v_call: TRBV5-6
cdr3_nt: TGTGCCAGCAGCTTGATCAGTGAATGCGGCTACACCTTC
cdr3_aa: CASSLISECGYTF

d_call: TRBD1
j_call: TRBJ1-6
clone_size: .
v_call: TRBV9
cdr3_nt: TGTGCCAGCAGCCCGAAGGACAGGGTCGGGGGAGGACTTAGGGGACCCCTCCACTTT
cdr3_aa: CASSPKDRVGGGLRGPLHF

d_call: TRBD1
j_call: TRBJ1-3
clone_size: .
v_call: TRBV28
cdr3_nt: TGTGCCAGCAGTTTAACAGGGGGCTCTGGAAACACCATATATTTT
cdr3_aa: CASSLTGGSGNTIYF

d_call: TRBD2
j_call: TRBJ2-2
clone_size: .
v_call: TRBV19
cdr3_nt: TGTGCCAGTAGTACCAGCGGGGGGCTGAACACCGGGGAGCTGTTTTTT
cdr3_aa: CASSTSGGLNTGELFF

d_call: .
j_call: TRBJ2-1
clone_size: .
v_call: TRBV4-2
cdr3_nt: TGTGCCAGCAGCCAAGTACCGGGGGACGAGCAGTTCTTC
cdr3_aa: CASSQVPGDEQFF

d_call: TRBD1
j_call: TRBJ2-3
clone_size: .
v_call: TRBV30
cdr3_nt: TGTGCCTGGAGTGCGACAGGGACAGATACGCAGTATTTT
cdr3_aa: CAWSATGTDTQYF

d_call: TRBD1
j_call: TRBJ1-4
clone_size: .
v_call: TRBV4-1
cdr3_nt: TGCGCCAGCAGCCAAGAGGGGGACAGCCTAGGAAAACTGTTTTTT
cdr3_aa: CASSQEGDSLGKLFF

d_call: TRBD1
j_call: TRBJ2-7
clone_size: .
v_call: TRBV10-2
cdr3_nt: TGCGCCAGCAGAACTGGGACAGGGGACCGGAGCTACGAGCAGTACTTC
cdr3_aa: CASRTGTGDRSYEQYF

d_call: .
j_call: TRBJ1-5
clone_size: few
v_call: TRBV5-1
cdr3_nt: TGCGCCAGCAGCTTAGGAGGGCCCAATCAGCCCCAGCATTTT
cdr3_aa: CASSLGGPNQPQHF

d_call: TRBD1
j_call: TRBJ1-1
clone_size: .
v_call: TRBV5-1
cdr3_nt: TGCGCCAGCAGCTTGGATGTACAGGGGGCTGGGACTGAAGCTTTCTTT
cdr3_aa: CASSLDVQGAGTEAFF

d_call: .
j_call: TRBJ1-5
clone_size: .
v_call: TRBV11-2
cdr3_nt: TGTGCCAGCAGCTCGGACTTGAATCAGCCCCAGCATTTT
cdr3_aa: CASSSDLNQPQHF

d_call: .
j_call: TRBJ1-4
clone_size: .
v_call: TRBV30
cdr3_nt: TGTGCCTGGAGTGTAGGCAGGGTGAAGACAACTAATGAAAAACTGTTTTTT
cdr3_aa: CAWSVGRVKTTNEKLFF

d_call: .
j_call: TRBJ1-5
clone_size: many
v_call: TRBV5-5
cdr3_nt: TGTGCCAGCAGCTTGGGGGGGGATCAGCCCCAGCATTTT
cdr3_aa: CASSLGGDQPQHF

d_call: .
j_call: TRBJ2-1
clone_size: .
v_call: TRBV2
cdr3_nt: TGTGCCAGCAGTTATGACAATGAGCAGTTCTTC
cdr3_aa: CASSYDNEQFF

d_call: .
j_call: TRBJ1-6
clone_size: .
v_call: TRBV18
cdr3_nt: TGTGCCAGCTCACCCTTCAGCTCCTATAATTCACCCCTCCACTTT
cdr3_aa: CASSPFSSYNSPLHF

d_call: .
j_call: TRBJ2-7
clone_size: once
v_call: TRBV19
cdr3_nt: TGTGCCAGTAGTTCGTCAGGGGACTCCTACGAGCAGTACTTC
cdr3_aa: CASSSSGDSYEQYF

d_call: TRBD1
j_call: TRBJ2-7
clone_size: .
v_call: TRBV7-9
cdr3_nt: TGTGCCAGCAGCTTAGCGGGACAGGGGGCTGGCGAGCAGTACTTC
cdr3_aa: CASSLAGQGAGEQYF

d_call: .
j_call: TRBJ2-7
clone_size: .
v_call: TRBV5-1
cdr3_nt: TGCGCCAGCGGGATAGGAGGGCCCTCCTACGAGCAGTACTTC
cdr3_aa: CASGIGGPSYEQYF

d_call: TRBD2
j_call: TRBJ2-1
clone_size: .
v_call: TRBV19
cdr3_nt: TGTGCCAGTAGTATCCTGGTCAGCGGGGGGCTGGGTACCGATGAGCAGTTCTTC
cdr3_aa: CASSILVSGGLGTDEQFF

d_call: TRBD2
j_call: TRBJ2-1
clone_size: .
v_call: TRBV6-6
cdr3_nt: TGTGCCAGCAGTTGGACCGGGGGGGGACACAATGAGCAGTTCTTC
cdr3_aa: CASSWTGGGHNEQFF

d_call: .
j_call: TRBJ1-1
clone_size: .
v_call: TRBV6-1
cdr3_nt: TGTGCCAGCAGTGACTGGAGGAATATGAACACTGAAGCTTTCTTT
cdr3_aa: CASSDWRNMNTEAFF

d_call: .
j_call: TRBJ2-7
clone_size: .
v_call: TRBV5-5
cdr3_nt: TGTGCCAGCAGCTTGATAGGGGGTACCTACGAGCAGTACTTC
cdr3_aa: CASSLIGGTYEQYF

d_call: .
j_call: TRBJ1-3
clone_size: many
v_call: TRBV6-1
cdr3_nt: TGTGCCAGTCTACCGGTGGACGGGACTGGAAACACCATATATTTT
cdr3_aa: CASLPVDGTGNTIYF

d_call: TRBD1
j_call: TRBJ2-5
clone_size: .
v_call: TRBV2
cdr3_nt: TGTGCCAGTGAGGGACAGGGGGCGGGGGAGACCCAGTACTTC
cdr3_aa: CASEGQGAGETQYF

d_call: .
j_call: TRBJ1-1
clone_size: few
v_call: TRBV6-5
cdr3_nt: TGTGCCAGCAGCCAAGGACAGACCCCTGAAGCTTTCTTT
cdr3_aa: CASSQGQTPEAFF

d_call: .
j_call: TRBJ2-6
clone_size: .
v_call: TRBV13
cdr3_nt: TGTGCCAGCAGCTTATTCTCCGGGGCCAACGTCCTGACTTTC
cdr3_aa: CASSLFSGANVLTF

d_call: .
j_call: TRBJ1-6
clone_size: .
v_call: TRBV6-5
cdr3_nt: TGTGCCAGCAGTTACTCGATACGGGGGATGGTTTCACCCCTCCACTTT
cdr3_aa: CASSYSIRGMVSPLHF

d_call: .
j_call: TRBJ1-2
clone_size: .
v_call: TRBV7-2
cdr3_nt: TGTGCCAGCAGCCTCCAGGGCACTGCCAACTATGGCTACACCTTC
cdr3_aa: CASSLQGTANYGYTF

d_call: TRBD1
j_call: TRBJ2-4
clone_size: once
v_call: TRBV7-2
cdr3_nt: TGTGCCAGCAGCGCGCACGGGGCCGGGACAGCAAGTTCCAAAAACATTCAGTACTTC
cdr3_aa: CASSAHGAGTASSKNIQYF

d_call: .
j_call: TRBJ2-6
clone_size: .
v_call: TRBV2
cdr3_nt: TGTGCCAGTGACGGGTCTGGGGCCAACGTCCTGACTTTC
cdr3_aa: CASDGSGANVLTF

d_call: .
j_call: TRBJ2-7
clone_size: .
v_call: TRBV11-2
cdr3_nt: TGTGCCAGCAGCTTACAACAGGGCCCCGACGAGCAGTACTTC
cdr3_aa: CASSLQQGPDEQYF